A selection of T cell receptor beta chains follows, all from one sample in a study of blood T cell repertoires in COVID-19. Clones were read by immunoSEQ multiplex PCR, and TCRdb kept only the in-frame ones, dropping some. The sample consists of 200,000 to 300,000 clones, approximately 89% of them appearing once. The specimen sequenced was PBMCs or T cells enriched from blood (not recorded which). The receptor source for this set is a woman between 18 and 29 years old who had recovered from COVID-19. The CDR3 runs from the conserved cysteine through the conserved F or W. Clone size, where shown, is once, few, many, or a class for clones that have expanded.

CDR3aa | len | v_gene | abundance | j_gene
CASSLVGPSTDTQYF | 15 | TRBV5-5 | . | TRBJ2-3
CASSSSGTGNTEAFF | 15 | TRBV5-1 | . | TRBJ1-1
CASSRQGRNSPLHF | 14 | TRBV11-3 | . | TRBJ1-6
CASSPRSGRWLAGGNTGELFF | 21 | TRBV18 | once | TRBJ2-2
CASSSADRGPDTQYF | 15 | TRBV18 | . | TRBJ2-3
CASSFRTGISTDTQYF | 16 | TRBV19 | once | TRBJ2-3
CASSYSGTGRQPQHF | 15 | TRBV6-5 | . | TRBJ1-5
CAWREDSPLHF | 11 | TRBV30 | few | TRBJ1-6
CSVAGRVSKETQYF | 14 | TRBV29-1 | . | TRBJ2-5
CASRDQGRDPTDTQYF | 16 | TRBV5-6 | . | TRBJ2-3
CASTVADQRRLTDTQYF | 17 | TRBV2 | . | TRBJ2-3
CASSSRLAGGGEQYF | 15 | TRBV7-9 | few | TRBJ2-7
CASSVPRDYSNQPQHF | 16 | TRBV9 | once | TRBJ1-5
CASSQETRAHGKLFF | 15 | TRBV4-3 | few | TRBJ1-4
CASSGRVGTQYF | 12 | TRBV19 | . | TRBJ2-5
CASSLRSTGEEHF | 13 | TRBV28 | . | TRBJ1-5
CASSYLWGGTDTQYF | 15 | TRBV7-9 | . | TRBJ2-3
CASTPGWATEAFF | 13 | TRBV19 | . | TRBJ1-1
CAISERQGHNQPQHF | 15 | TRBV10-3 | . | TRBJ1-5
CASSLAPFTGRRGQETQYF | 19 | TRBV5-1 | . | TRBJ2-5
CASSFGQSSYEQYF | 14 | TRBV9 | . | TRBJ2-7
CASSPGTAKSYGYTF | 15 | TRBV18 | . | TRBJ1-2
CASSPGQNGAQYF | 13 | TRBV11-2 | few | TRBJ2-4
CATSDLGQGDYNEQFF | 16 | TRBV24-1 | once | TRBJ2-1
CASSEWEGNTEAFF | 14 | TRBV25-1 | . | TRBJ1-1
CASSRGLAGGGEQFF | 15 | TRBV6-5 | . | TRBJ2-1
CASSLSGTEAFF | 12 | TRBV12-3/TRBV12-4 | . | TRBJ1-1
CASSSLGDLYGYTF | 14 | TRBV6-5 | . | TRBJ1-2
CASSLWSVSYEQYF | 14 | TRBV5-1 | . | TRBJ2-7